The sequence of this T cell receptor (beta chain) was determined in a study of T cell changes during pregnancy in multiple sclerosis. Germline values: CDR1 MNHEY, CDR2 SVGAGI. This CDR3 has 13 amino acids. V trimming: 6 bases; J trimming: 10 bases; junction bases outside the gene matches: 12. Produced via immunoSEQ multiplex PCR; TCRdb's table is partial and in-frame only. This sample yields 91,000 or so clones, of which approximately 92% are seen a single time; more than 2% belongs to the top ten. This TCR was recovered from a female donor with multiple sclerosis, enrolled in a pregnancy study. The chain uses TRBV6-5 and TRBJ2-7, with 7 bases aligning to TRBD1. Sequenced material: peripheral blood, taken after pregnancy. The CDR3 region has the DNA TGTGCCAGCAGAAGAGACAGGGATGGATCCCAGTACTTC. Protein sequence: CASRRDRDGSQYF.